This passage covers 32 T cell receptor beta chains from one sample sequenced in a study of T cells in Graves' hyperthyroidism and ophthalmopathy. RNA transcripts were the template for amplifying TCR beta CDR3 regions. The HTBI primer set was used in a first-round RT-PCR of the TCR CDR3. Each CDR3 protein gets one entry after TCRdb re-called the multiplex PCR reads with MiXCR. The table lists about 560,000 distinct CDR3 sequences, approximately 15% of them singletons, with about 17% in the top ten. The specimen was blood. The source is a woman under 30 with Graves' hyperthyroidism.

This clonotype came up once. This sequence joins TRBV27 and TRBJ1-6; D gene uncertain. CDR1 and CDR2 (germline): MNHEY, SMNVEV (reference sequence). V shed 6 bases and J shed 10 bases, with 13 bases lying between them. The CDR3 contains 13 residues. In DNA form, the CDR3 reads TGTGCCAGCAGAAGCGGCCAGTGGTCACCCCTCCACTTT. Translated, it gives CASRSGQWSPLHF.

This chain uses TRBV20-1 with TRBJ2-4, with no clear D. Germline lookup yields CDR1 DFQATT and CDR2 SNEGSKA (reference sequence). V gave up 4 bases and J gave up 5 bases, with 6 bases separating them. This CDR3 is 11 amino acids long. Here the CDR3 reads CSAIPQNIQYF. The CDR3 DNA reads TGCAGTGCTATTCCGCAAAACATTCAGTACTTC.

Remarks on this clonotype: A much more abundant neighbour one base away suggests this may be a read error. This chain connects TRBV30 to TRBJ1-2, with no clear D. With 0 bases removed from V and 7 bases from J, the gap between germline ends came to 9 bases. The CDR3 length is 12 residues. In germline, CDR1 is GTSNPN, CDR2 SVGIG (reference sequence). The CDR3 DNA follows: TGTGCCTGGAGTGTTTTACGGGCTGGCTACACCTTC. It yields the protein CAWSVLRAGYTF.

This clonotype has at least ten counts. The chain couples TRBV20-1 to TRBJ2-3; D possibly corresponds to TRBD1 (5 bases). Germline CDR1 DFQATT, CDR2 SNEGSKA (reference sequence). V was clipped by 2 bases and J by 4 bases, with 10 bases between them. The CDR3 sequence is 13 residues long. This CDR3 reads CSARPRVSDTQYF. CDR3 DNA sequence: TGCAGTGCTAGACCCAGGGTCTCAGATACGCAGTATTTT.

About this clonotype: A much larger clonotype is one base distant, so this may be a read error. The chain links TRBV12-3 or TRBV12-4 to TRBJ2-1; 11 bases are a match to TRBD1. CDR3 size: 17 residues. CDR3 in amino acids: CASGLVGQGARYNEQFF. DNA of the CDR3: TGTGCCAGCGGTTTAGTAGGACAGGGGGCGAGATACAATGAGCAGTTCTTC.

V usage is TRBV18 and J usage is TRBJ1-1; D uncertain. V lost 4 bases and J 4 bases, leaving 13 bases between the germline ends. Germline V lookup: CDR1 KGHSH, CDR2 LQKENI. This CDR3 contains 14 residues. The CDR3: CASSRPSVGTEAFF. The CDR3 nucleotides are TGTGCCAGCTCACGCCCCTCAGTCGGCACTGAAGCTTTCTTT. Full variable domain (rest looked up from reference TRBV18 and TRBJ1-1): NAGVMQNPRHLVRRRGQEARLRCSPMKGHSHVYWYRQLPEEGLKFMVYLQKENIIDESGMPKERFSAEFPKEGPSILRIQQVVRGDSAAYFCASSRPSVGTEAFFGQGTRLTVV.

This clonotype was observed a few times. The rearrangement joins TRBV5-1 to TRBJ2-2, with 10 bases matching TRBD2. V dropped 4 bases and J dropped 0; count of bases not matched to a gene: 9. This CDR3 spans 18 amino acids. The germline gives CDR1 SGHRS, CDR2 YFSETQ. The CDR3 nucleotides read TGCGCCAGCAGCGAAGCTCCTAGCGGGAGCCCGAACACCGGGGAGCTGTTTTTT. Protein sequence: CASSEAPSGSPNTGELFF.

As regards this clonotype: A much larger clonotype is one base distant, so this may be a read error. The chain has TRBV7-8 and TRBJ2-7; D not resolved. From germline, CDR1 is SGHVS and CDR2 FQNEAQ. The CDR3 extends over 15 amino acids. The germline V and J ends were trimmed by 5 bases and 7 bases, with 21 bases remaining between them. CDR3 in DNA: TGTGCCAGCAGCGCCCCCTTTTTAGTGTTCGATGAGCAGTACTTC. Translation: CASSAPFLVFDEQYF.

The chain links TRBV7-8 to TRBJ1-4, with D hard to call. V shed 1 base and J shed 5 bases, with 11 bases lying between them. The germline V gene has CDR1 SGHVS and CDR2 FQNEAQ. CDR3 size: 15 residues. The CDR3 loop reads CASSLVAGKNEKLFF. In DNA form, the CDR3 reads TGTGCCAGCAGCTTAGTGGCAGGAAAAAATGAAAAACTGTTTTTT.

CDR3 bases: TGCAGTGCCTTCCAAGCGGGGGGGGGCAATGAGCAGTTCTTC. It is translated as CSAFQAGGGNEQFF. The V call is TRBV20-1, the J call TRBJ2-1, with 10 positions matching TRBD2. With V trimmed by 6 bases and J by 6 bases, 8 bases remained unmatched. Germline V gene sequence: CDR1 DFQATT, CDR2 SNEGSKA (reference sequence). The CDR3 is 14 amino acids.

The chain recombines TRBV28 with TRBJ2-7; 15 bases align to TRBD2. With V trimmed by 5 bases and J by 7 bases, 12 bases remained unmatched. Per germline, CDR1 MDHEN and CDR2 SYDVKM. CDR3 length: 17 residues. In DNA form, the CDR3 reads TGTGCCAGCAGTGGACTAGCGGGAGGGCCGCCGTCGCGAGAGCAGTACTTC. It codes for CASSGLAGGPPSREQYF.

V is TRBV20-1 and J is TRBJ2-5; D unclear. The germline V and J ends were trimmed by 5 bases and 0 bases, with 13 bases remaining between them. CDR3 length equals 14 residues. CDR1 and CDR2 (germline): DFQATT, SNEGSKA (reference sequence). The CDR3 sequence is CSAPIGRYQETQYF. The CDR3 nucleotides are TGCAGTGCTCCCATTGGTCGGTACCAAGAGACCCAGTACTTC.

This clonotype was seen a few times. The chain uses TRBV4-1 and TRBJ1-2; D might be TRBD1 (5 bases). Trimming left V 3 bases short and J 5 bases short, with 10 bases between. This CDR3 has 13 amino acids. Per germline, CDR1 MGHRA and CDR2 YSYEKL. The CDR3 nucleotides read TGCGCCAGCAGCCAGGGGGAACGGTATGGCTACACCTTC. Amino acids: CASSQGERYGYTF.

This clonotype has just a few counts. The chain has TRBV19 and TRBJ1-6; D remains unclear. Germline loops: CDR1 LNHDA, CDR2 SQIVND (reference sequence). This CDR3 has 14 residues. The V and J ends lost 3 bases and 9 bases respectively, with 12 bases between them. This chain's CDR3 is CASSISPGSSPLHF. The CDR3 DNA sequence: TGTGCCAGTAGTATCTCTCCGGGAAGTTCACCCCTCCACTTT.

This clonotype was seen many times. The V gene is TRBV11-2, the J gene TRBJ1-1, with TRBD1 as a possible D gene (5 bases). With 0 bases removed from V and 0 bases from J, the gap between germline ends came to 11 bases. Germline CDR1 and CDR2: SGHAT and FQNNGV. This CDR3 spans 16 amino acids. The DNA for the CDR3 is TGTGCCAGCAGCTTAGAGGGGGGACGGATGAACACTGAAGCTTTCTTT. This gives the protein CASSLEGGRMNTEAFF.

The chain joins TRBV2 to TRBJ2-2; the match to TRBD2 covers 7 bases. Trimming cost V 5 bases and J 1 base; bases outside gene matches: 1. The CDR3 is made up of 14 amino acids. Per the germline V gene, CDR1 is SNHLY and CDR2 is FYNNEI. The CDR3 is CASSRTRNTGELFF. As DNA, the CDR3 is TGTGCCAGCAGTCGGACTAGGAACACCGGGGAGCTGTTTTTT.

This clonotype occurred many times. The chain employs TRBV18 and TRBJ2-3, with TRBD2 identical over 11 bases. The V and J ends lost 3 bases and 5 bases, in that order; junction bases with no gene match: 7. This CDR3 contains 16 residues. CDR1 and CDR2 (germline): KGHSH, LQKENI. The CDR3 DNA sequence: TGTGCCAGCTCACCTTCTCTAGCGGGAGGACGAGATACGCAGTATTTT. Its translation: CASSPSLAGGRDTQYF.

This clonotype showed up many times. CDR3 bases: TGTGCCAGCAGTTTAGAGGCCCTTGCCAAAAACATTCAGTACTTC. Its translation is CASSLEALAKNIQYF. The rearrangement joins TRBV12-3 or TRBV12-4 to TRBJ2-4; unclear D gene. Trimming cost V 1 base and J 1 base, with 8 bases left between them. The CDR3 totals 15 residues.

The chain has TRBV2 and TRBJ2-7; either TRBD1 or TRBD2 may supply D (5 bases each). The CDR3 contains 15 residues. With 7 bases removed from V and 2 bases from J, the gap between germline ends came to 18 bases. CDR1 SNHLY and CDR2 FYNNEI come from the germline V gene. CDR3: CASTRTGTPAYEQYF. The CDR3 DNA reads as TGTGCCAGCACCCGAACCGGGACGCCTGCCTACGAGCAGTACTTC.

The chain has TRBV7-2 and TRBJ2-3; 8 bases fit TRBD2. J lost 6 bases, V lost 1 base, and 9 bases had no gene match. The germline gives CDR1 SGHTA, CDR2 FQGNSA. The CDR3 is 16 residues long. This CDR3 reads CASSLDSGGPSDTQYF. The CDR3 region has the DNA TGTGCCAGCAGCTTAGACTCGGGAGGGCCATCGGATACGCAGTATTTT.

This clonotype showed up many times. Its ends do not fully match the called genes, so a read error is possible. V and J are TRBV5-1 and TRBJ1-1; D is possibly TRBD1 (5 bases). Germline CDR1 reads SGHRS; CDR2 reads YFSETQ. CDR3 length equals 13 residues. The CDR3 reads CASSLLGDTEAFF. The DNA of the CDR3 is TGTGCCAGCAGCTTACTGGGGGACACTGAAGCTTTCTTT.

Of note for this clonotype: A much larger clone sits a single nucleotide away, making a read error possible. CDR3 DNA: TGTGCCAGCAGTTCCCCTCGCGGCGGGGGCTCCTACGAGCAGTACTTC. Its translation: CASSSPRGGGSYEQYF. The chain recombines TRBV12-3 or TRBV12-4 with TRBJ2-7; 7 nucleotides agree with TRBD2. CDR3 length: 16 amino acids. The V segment lost 4 bases and the J segment 0 bases; nucleotides outside the gene matches: 9.

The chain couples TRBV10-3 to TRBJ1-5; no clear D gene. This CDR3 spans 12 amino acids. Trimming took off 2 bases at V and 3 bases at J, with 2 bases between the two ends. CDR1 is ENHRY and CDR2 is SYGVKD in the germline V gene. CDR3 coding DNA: TGTGCCATCAGTGAGGCCAATCAGCCCCAGCATTTT. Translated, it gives CAISEANQPQHF.

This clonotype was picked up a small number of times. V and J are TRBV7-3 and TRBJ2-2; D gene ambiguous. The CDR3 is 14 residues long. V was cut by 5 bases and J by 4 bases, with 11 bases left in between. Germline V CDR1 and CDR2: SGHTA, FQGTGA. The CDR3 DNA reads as TGTGCCAGCAGCCCCGGACCGGCCACCGGGGAGCTGTTTTTT. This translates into CASSPGPATGELFF.

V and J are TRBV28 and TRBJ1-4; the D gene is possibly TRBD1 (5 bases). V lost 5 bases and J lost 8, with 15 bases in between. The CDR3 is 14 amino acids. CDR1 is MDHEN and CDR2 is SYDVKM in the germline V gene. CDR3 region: CASSAAGVTEKLFF. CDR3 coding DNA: TGTGCCAGCAGTGCTGCGGGGGTAACCGAAAAACTGTTTTTT. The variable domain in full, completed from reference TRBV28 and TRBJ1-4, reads DVKVTQSSRYLVKRTGEKVFLECVQDMDHENMFWYRQDPGLGLRLIYFSYDVKMKEKGDIPEGYSVSREKKERFSLILESASTNQTSMYLCASSAAGVTEKLFFGSGTQLSVL.

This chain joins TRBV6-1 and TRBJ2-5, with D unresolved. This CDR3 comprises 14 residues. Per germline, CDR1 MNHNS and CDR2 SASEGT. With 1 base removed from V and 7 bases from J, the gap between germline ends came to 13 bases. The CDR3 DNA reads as TGTGCCAGCAGTGAAGAGGTTTGGGTCGGGACCCAGTACTTC. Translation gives CASSEEVWVGTQYF.

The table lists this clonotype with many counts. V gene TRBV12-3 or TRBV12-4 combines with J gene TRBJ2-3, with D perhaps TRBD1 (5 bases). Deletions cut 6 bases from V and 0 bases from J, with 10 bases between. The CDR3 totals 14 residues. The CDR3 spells CASRRTSSTDTQYF. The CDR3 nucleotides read TGTGCCAGCAGAAGGACATCTAGCACAGATACGCAGTATTTT.

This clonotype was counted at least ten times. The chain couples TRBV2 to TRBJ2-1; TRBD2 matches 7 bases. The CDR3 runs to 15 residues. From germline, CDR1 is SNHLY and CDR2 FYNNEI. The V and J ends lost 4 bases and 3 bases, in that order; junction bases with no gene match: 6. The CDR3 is CASSARAGSYNEQFF. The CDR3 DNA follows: TGTGCCAGCAGTGCCAGAGCGGGAAGCTACAATGAGCAGTTCTTC.

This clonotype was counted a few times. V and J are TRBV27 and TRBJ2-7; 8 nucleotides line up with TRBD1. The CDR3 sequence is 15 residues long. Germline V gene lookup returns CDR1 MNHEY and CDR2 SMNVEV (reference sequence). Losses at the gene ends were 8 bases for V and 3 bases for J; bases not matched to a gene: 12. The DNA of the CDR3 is TGTGCCAGCTCTGGACAGGGCCCTCCTAGCTACGAGCAGTACTTC. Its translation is CASSGQGPPSYEQYF.

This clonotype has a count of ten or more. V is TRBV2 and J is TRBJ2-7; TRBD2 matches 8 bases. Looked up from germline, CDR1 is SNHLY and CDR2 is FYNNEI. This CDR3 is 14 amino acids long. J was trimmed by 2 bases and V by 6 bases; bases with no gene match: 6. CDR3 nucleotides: TGTGCCAGCAGCGTCGGAGCGGGGGCCTACGAGCAGTACTTC. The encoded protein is CASSVGAGAYEQYF.

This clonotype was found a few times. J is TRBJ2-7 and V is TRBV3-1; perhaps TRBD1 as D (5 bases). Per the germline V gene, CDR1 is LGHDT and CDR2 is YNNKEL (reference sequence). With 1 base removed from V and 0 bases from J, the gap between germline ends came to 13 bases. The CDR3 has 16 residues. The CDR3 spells CASSQGFPTVSYEQYF. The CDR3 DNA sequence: TGTGCCAGCAGCCAAGGATTCCCGACAGTCTCCTACGAGCAGTACTTC.

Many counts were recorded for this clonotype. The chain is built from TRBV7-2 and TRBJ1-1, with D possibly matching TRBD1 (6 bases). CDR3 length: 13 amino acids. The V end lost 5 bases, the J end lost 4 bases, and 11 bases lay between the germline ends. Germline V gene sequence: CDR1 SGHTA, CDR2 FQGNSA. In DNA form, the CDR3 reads TGTGCCAGCAGCCTGGGACATACCACTGAAGCTTTCTTT. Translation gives CASSLGHTTEAFF.